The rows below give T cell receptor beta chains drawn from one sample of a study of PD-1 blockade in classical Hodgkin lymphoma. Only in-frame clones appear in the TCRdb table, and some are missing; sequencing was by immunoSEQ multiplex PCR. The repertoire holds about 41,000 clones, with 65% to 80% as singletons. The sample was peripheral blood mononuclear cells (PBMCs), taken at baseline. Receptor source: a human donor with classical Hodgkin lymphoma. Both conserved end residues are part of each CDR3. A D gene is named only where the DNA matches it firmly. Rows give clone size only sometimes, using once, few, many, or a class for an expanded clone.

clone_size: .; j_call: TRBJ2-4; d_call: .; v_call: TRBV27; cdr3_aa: CASSLKAQPIAKNIQYF; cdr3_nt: TGTGCCAGCAGTTTAAAGGCACAGCCAATAGCCAAAAACATTCAGTACTTC
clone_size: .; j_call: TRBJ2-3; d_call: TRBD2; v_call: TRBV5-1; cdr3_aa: CASNQREIPDTQYF; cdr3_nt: TGCGCCAGCAACCAGCGGGAGATCCCAGATACGCAGTATTTT
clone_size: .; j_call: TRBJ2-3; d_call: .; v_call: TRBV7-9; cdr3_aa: CASSGLDSSTDTQYF; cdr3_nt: TGTGCCAGCAGCGGACTGGATTCTAGCACAGATACGCAGTATTTT
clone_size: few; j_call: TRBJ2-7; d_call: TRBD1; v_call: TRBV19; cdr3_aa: CASGGLDRAYEQYF; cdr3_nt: TGTGCCAGTGGGGGTCTGGACAGGGCCTACGAGCAGTACTTC
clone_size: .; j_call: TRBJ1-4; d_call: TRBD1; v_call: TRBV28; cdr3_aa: CASSYGGQTNEKLFF; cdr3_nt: TGTGCCAGCAGTTATGGGGGACAGACGAATGAAAAACTGTTTTTT
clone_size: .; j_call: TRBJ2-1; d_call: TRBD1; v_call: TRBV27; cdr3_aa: CASSHRTGAYNEQFF; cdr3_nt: TGTGCCAGCAGTCACCGGACAGGCGCCTACAATGAGCAGTTCTTC
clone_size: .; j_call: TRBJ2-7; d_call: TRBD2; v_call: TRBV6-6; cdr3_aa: CASTPTSGTYEQYF; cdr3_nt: TGTGCCAGCACTCCGACTAGCGGAACCTACGAGCAGTACTTC
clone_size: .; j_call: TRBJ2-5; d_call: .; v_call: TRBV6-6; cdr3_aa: CASSYGETQYF; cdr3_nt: TGTGCCAGCAGTTACGGAGAGACCCAGTACTTC
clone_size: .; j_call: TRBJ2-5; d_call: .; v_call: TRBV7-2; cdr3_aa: CASSQGMVPETQYF; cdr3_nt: TGTGCCAGCAGCCAAGGAATGGTACCAGAGACCCAGTACTTC
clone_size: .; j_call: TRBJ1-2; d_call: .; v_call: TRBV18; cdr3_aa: CASSPPNGNGYTF; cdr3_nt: TGTGCCAGCTCACCACCGAATGGAAATGGCTACACCTTC
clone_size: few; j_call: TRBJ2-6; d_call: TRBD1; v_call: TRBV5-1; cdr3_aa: CASSYDRVSGANVLTF; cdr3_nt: TGCGCCAGCAGCTACGACAGGGTCTCTGGGGCCAACGTCCTGACTTTC
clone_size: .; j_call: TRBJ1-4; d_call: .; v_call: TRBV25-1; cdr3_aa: CASSDPGQGRTNEKLFF; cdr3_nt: TGTGCCAGCAGTGACCCGGGGCAGGGGAGAACTAATGAAAAACTGTTTTTT
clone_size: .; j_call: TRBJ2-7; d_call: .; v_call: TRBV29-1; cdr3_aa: CSVERGGYEQYF; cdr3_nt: TGCAGCGTGGAAAGGGGCGGCTACGAGCAGTACTTC
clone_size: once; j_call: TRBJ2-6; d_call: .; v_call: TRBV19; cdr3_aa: CASSRGQSSGANVLTF; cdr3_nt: TGTGCCAGTAGTAGGGGACAAAGCTCTGGGGCCAACGTCCTGACTTTC
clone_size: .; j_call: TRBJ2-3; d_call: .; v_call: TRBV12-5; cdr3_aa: CASGWGGVTDTQYF; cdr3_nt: TGTGCTAGTGGTTGGGGTGGGGTGACAGATACGCAGTATTTT
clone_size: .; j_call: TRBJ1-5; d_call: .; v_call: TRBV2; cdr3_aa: CAGGQANQPQHF; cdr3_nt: TGTGCCGGGGGGCAAGCCAATCAGCCCCAGCATTTT